What follows is one T cell receptor (beta chain) and its context. Its antigen remains unidentified. This was the immunoSEQ v3.0 assay at survey level. The target of sequencing was roughly 35,000-55,000 T-cell genomes per sample. This table comes from immunoSEQ multiplex PCR, and its TCRdb copy is limited to in-frame clones, with some not included. The data hold tens of thousands of clones, with about four fifths observed a single time. HIV-positive participants all received treatment in the United States. Germline CDR1 reads MNHEY; CDR2 reads SMNVEV (reference sequence). This CDR3 spans 16 amino acids. Trimming left V 5 bases short and J 0 bases short, with 13 bases between. This entry comes from a study of long-term antiretroviral therapy in people with HIV. Study findings and constraints: Subsequent to ART, diversity was augmented yet persisted below that of transplant donor controls.

The sequence derives from a man aged 25-45 years with HIV. The starting material was unsorted PBMCs, obtained 1.5 years after starting antiretroviral therapy. The rearrangement joins TRBV27 to TRBJ2-2; D is perhaps TRBD1 or TRBD2 (5 bases each). This CDR3 is CASSLEGPSNTGELFF. CDR3 nucleotides: TGTGCCAGCAGTCTTGAGGGGCCATCGAACACCGGGGAGCTGTTTTTT.